This TCR beta chain appears in the sequencing data of a study of blood T cell repertoires in COVID-19 (TCRdb year 2020). For context, the study as a whole: The collaborator samples originated in the United States, Italy and Spain and spanned the acute and convalescent phases of COVID-19. Where HLA class I and class II types were available, the types were taken from metadata supplied by the sample provider, not from assay-based typing. The material from the prospective study consisted of cDNA or gDNA derived from T cells, B-cell-depleted T cells, or PBMCs. Samples came from the ongoing ImmuneRACE study (first 160 participants) plus 1,254 subjects from 6 global collaborators. The sample metadata nearly always contained a de-identified subject ID, COVID-19 status, age in years and sex. Deeply sampled blood TCRbeta repertoires from subjects exposed to, actively infected with, or recovered from COVID-19 were included in the dataset. A freely available public database, intended as a resource for researchers studying the immune response to SARS-CoV-2, is where the repertoires were released.

In the case of this clone: The clone's antigen remains unknown. Qualities for individual bases were not recorded, and no much larger clone is one base off.

A second Seattle source provided samples from volunteer blood donors who had recovered from COVID-19. The collaborating institutions used their own protocols to collect whole blood in K2EDTA tubes. For TCRbeta analysis, collaborators shipped samples as frozen whole blood, isolated PBMCs, or DNA extracted from either of those sample types. The germline V gene encodes CDR1 MNHEY and CDR2 SVGAGI. The CDR3 runs 12 amino acids, cysteine and phenylalanine included. The DNA shown is the 36-base CDR3, in frame from base 1. V lost 6 bases and J lost 8 bases, and the count of bases not matched to a germline gene is 6. General study outcomes and caveats: How much clinical and demographic metadata was included differed by source and by participant, and the metadata was provided uncurated.

TCRbeta CDR3 regions were amplified from genomic DNA by means of the immunoSEQ Assay, a bias-controlled multiplex PCR. The original pipeline was this. Nucleated cell counts per sample were estimated from amplification of reference gene primers within the assay. To quantify the absolute abundance of each unique TCRbeta CDR3 rearrangement, sequence reads were collapsed and filtered. For each sample, productive Simpson clonality was calculated as the square root of Simpson's diversity index across productive rearrangements. In TCRdb, the immuneACCESS table is reduced to in-frame sequences with V and J assigned. These tables do not hold every clone; where another copy was compared, an unresolved V gene accounts for under half, and the others remain unexplained. The V and J calls and clone size were taken over from that table, and D and trimming were inferred from the DNA. This sample has about 250,000 clones in its table, and about 91% of those were observed once. The top ten constitute roughly 4.8% of the sample.

This TCR was recovered from a woman between 40 and 55 years old who had recovered from COVID-19. The sample was peripheral blood. The sequence links TRBV6-5 to TRBJ1-2, with 7 junctional bases fitting TRBD1. The nucleotide sequence is given as TGTGCCAGCAGGGACCCGGGACAGGGCTACACCTTC. Its translation reads: CASRDPGQGYTF.